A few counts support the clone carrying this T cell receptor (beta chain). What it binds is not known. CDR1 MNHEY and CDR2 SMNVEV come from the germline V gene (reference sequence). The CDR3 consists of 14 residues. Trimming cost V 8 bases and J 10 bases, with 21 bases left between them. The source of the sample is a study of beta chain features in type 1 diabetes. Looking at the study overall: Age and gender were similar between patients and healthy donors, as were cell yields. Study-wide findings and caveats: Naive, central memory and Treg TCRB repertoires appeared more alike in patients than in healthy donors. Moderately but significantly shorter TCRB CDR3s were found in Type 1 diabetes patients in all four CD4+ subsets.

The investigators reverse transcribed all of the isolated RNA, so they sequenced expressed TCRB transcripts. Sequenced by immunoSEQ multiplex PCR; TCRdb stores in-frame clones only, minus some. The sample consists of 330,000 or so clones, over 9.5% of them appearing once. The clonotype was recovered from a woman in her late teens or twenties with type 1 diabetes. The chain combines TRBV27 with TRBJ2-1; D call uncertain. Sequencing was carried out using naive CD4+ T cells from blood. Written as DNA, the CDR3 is TGTGCCAGCCCTCGTCGAACACCGGGTCGCGAGCAGTTCTTC. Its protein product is CASPRRTPGREQFF.